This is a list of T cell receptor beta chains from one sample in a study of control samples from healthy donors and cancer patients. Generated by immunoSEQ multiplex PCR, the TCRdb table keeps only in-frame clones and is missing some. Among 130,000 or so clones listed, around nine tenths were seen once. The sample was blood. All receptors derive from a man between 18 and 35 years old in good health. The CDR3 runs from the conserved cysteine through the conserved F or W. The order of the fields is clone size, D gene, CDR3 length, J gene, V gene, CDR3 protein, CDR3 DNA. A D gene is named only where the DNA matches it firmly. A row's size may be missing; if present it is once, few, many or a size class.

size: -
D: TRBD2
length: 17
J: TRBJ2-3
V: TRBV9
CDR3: CASSVGLAGGITDTQYF
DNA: TGTGCCAGCAGCGTGGGACTAGCGGGGGGTATCACAGATACGCAGTATTTT

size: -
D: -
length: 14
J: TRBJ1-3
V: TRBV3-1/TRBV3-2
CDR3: CASSPSAYGNTIYF
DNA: TGTGCCAGCAGCCCGAGCGCGTATGGGAACACCATATATTTT

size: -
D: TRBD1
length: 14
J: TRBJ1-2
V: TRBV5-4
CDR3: CASSFRQGGLGYTF
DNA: TGTGCCAGCAGCTTTCGACAGGGGGGCCTTGGCTACACCTTC

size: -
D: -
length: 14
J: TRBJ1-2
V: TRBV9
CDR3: CASSVGTANYGYTF
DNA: TGTGCCAGCAGCGTAGGAACAGCTAACTATGGCTACACCTTC

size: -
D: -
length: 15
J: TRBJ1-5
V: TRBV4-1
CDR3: CASSQERGDNQPQHF
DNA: TGCGCCAGCAGCCAAGAACGAGGGGATAATCAGCCCCAGCATTTT

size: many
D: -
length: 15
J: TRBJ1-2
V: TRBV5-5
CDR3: CASSLAEAVPYGYTF
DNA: TGTGCCAGCAGCTTGGCCGAAGCCGTTCCCTATGGCTACACCTTC

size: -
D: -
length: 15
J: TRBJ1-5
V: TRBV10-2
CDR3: CASRGTSGSNQPQHF
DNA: TGCGCCAGCCGAGGGACATCTGGGAGCAATCAGCCCCAGCATTTT

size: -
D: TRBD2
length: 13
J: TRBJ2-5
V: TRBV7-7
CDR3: CASRSLAGATQYF
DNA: TGTGCCAGCAGGAGTTTAGCGGGAGCTACCCAGTACTTC

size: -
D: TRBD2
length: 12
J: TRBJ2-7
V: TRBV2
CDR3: CASGGDSYEQYF
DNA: TGTGCCAGCGGGGGGGACTCCTACGAGCAGTACTTC

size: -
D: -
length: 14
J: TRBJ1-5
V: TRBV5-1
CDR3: CASSEKPGHWAQHF
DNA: TGCGCCAGCAGCGAAAAACCGGGACATTGGGCCCAGCATTTT

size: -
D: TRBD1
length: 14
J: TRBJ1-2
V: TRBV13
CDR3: CASRGTGIGGGYTF
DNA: TGTGCCAGCAGGGGGACAGGGATAGGAGGAGGCTACACCTTC

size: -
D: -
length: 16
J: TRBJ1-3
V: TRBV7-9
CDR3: CASSTTRESAGNTIYF
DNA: TGTGCCAGCAGCACCACGCGGGAATCAGCTGGAAACACCATATATTTT

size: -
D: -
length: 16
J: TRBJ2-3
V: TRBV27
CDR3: CASSLGPGTSTDTQYF
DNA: TGTGCCAGCAGTTTAGGTCCGGGTACTAGCACAGATACGCAGTATTTT

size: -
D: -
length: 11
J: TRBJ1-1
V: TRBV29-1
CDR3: CSVEWRTEAFF
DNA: TGCAGCGTTGAGTGGAGGACTGAAGCTTTCTTT

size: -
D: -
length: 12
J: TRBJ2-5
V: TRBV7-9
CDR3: CASRERSETQYF
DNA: TGTGCCAGCAGGGAGCGTTCAGAGACCCAGTACTTC

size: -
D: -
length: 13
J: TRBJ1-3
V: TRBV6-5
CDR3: CASSRGEGNTIYF
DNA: TGTGCCAGCAGTCGGGGAGAGGGAAACACCATATATTTT

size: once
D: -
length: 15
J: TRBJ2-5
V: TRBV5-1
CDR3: CASRKPPGEQETQYF
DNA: TGCGCCAGCAGAAAGCCCCCAGGGGAACAAGAGACCCAGTACTTC

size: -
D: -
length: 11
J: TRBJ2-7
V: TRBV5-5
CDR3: CASSFGYEQYF
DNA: TGTGCCAGCAGCTTCGGCTACGAGCAGTACTTC

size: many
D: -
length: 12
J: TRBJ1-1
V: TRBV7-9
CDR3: CASSLVFQGAFF
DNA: TGTGCCAGCAGCTTAGTATTCCAGGGGGCTTTCTTT

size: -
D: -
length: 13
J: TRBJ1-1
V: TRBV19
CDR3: CASSIRGIEEAFF
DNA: TGTGCCAGTAGTATAAGGGGGATTGAGGAAGCTTTCTTT

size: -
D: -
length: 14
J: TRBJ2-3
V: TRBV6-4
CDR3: CASSAGVGTDTQYF
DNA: TGTGCCAGCAGTGCCGGGGTGGGGACAGATACGCAGTATTTT

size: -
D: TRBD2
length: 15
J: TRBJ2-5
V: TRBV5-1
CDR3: CASSFSGGARETQYF
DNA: TGCGCCAGCAGCTTTAGCGGGGGGGCTCGAGAGACCCAGTACTTC

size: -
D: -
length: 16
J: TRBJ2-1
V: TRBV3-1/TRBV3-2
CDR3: CASSQSWATPNNEQFF
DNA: TGTGCCAGCAGCCAATCATGGGCCACCCCGAACAATGAGCAGTTCTTC

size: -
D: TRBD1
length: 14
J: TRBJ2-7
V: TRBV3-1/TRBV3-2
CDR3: CASSPGQGRDEQYF
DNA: TGTGCCAGCAGCCCGGGACAGGGGAGGGACGAGCAGTACTTC

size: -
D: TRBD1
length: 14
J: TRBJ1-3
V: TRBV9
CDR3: CASSDRQGGNTIYF
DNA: TGTGCCAGCAGCGACCGACAGGGAGGAAACACCATATATTTT

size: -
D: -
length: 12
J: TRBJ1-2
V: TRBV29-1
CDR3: CSAEGQGYGYTF
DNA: TGCAGCGCCGAGGGCCAGGGCTATGGCTACACCTTC

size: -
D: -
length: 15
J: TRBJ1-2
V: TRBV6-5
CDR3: CASRQRSGTDYGYTF
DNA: TGTGCCAGCAGGCAAAGATCCGGGACGGACTATGGCTACACCTTC

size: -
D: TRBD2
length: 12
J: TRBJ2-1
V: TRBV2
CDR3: CASSERGGEQFF
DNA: TGTGCCAGCAGTGAACGGGGGGGCGAGCAGTTCTTC

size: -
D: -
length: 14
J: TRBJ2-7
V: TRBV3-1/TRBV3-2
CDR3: CASSQEWDSYEQYF
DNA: TGTGCCAGCAGCCAAGAATGGGATTCCTACGAGCAGTACTTC

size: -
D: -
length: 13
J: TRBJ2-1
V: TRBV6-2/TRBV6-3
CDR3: CASSRQGDYEQFF
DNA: TGTGCCAGCAGTCGGCAGGGGGACTATGAGCAGTTCTTC

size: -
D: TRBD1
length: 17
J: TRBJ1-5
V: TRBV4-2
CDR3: CASSPGRDRAINQPQHF
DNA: TGTGCCAGCAGCCCGGGTCGGGACAGGGCTATCAATCAGCCCCAGCATTTT

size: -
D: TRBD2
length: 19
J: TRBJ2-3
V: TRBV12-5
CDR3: CASGLVITSGGAVTDTQYF
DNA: TGTGCTAGTGGTTTGGTAATTACTAGCGGGGGGGCCGTCACAGATACGCAGTATTTT

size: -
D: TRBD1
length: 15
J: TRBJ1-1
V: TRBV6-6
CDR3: CASTKTGQGATEAFF
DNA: TGTGCCAGCACCAAAACTGGACAGGGGGCAACTGAAGCTTTCTTT

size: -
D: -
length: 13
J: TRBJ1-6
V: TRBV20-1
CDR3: CSASRGQGIPLHF
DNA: TGCAGTGCTAGTCGGGGCCAGGGAATACCCCTCCACTTT

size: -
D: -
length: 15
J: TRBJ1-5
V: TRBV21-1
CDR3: CASSSTRGTDQPQHF
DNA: TGTGCCAGCAGCTCAACCAGGGGAACGGATCAGCCCCAGCATTTT

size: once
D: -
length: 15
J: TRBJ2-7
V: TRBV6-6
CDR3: CASSYTYGPSYEQYF
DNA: TGTGCCAGCAGTTACACTTATGGTCCGTCCTACGAGCAGTACTTC

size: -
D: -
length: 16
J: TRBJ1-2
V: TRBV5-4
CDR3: CASSLAPSRGGEGYTF
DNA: TGTGCCAGCAGCTTGGCCCCAAGCAGGGGAGGTGAGGGCTACACCTTC

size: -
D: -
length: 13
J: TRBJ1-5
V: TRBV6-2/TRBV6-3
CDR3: CASSYWQNQPQHF
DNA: TGTGCCAGCAGTTATTGGCAGAATCAGCCCCAGCATTTT

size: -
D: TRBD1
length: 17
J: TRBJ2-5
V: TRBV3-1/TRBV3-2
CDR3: CASSQGEKGAFSETQYF
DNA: TGTGCCAGCAGCCAAGGGGAAAAGGGGGCGTTTAGCGAGACCCAGTACTTC

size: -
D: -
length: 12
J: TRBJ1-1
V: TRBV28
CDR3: CASTDRNTEAFF
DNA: TGTGCCAGCACGGACAGGAACACTGAAGCTTTCTTT

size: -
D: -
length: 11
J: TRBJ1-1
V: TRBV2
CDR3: CASSVAGEAFF
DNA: TGTGCCAGCAGTGTAGCGGGCGAAGCTTTCTTT

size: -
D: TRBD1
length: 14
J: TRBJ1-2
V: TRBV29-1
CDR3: CSVAPGQGGYGYTF
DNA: TGCAGCGTTGCCCCGGGACAGGGGGGCTATGGCTACACCTTC

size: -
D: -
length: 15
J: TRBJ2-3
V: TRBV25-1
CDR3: CASSELTGSTDTQYF
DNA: TGTGCCAGCAGTGAATTGACAGGCAGCACAGATACGCAGTATTTT

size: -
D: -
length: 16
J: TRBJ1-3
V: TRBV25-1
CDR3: CASSRGHPSSGNTIYF
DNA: TGTGCCAGCAGTCGGGGACACCCGTCCTCTGGAAACACCATATATTTT

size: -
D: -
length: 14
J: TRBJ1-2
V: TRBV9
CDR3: CASSVVSQTIGYTF
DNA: TGTGCCAGCAGCGTAGTAAGTCAGACGATTGGCTACACCTTC

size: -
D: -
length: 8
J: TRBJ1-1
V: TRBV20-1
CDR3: CSATEAFF
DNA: TGCAGTGCTACTGAAGCTTTCTTT

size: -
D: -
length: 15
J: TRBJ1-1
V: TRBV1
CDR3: CTSSHLLGLNTEAFF
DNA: TGCACCAGCAGCCACCTACTAGGACTGAACACTGAAGCTTTCTTT

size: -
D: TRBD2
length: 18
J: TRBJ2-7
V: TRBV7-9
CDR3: CASSSRTSGGPSPYEQYF
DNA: TGTGCCAGCAGCTCGAGGACTAGCGGGGGCCCTTCACCGTACGAGCAGTACTTC

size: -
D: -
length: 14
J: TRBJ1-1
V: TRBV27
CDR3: CASSSRARNTEAFF
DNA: TGTGCCAGCAGTTCTCGGGCCCGGAACACTGAAGCTTTCTTT

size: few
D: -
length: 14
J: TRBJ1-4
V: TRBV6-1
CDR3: CASSEWPGEEKLFF
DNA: TGTGCCAGCAGTGAATGGCCGGGGGAGGAAAAACTGTTTTTT

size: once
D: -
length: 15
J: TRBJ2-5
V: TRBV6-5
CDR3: CASTRSWDFQETQYF
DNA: TGTGCCAGCACTAGATCTTGGGACTTCCAAGAGACCCAGTACTTC

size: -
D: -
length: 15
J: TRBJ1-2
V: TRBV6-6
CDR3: CASSYWTESDYGYTF
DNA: TGTGCCAGCAGTTACTGGACGGAGTCCGACTATGGCTACACCTTC

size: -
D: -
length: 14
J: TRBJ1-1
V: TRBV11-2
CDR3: CASSPPTETVGAFF
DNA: TGTGCCAGCAGCCCTCCGACAGAGACGGTAGGAGCTTTCTTT